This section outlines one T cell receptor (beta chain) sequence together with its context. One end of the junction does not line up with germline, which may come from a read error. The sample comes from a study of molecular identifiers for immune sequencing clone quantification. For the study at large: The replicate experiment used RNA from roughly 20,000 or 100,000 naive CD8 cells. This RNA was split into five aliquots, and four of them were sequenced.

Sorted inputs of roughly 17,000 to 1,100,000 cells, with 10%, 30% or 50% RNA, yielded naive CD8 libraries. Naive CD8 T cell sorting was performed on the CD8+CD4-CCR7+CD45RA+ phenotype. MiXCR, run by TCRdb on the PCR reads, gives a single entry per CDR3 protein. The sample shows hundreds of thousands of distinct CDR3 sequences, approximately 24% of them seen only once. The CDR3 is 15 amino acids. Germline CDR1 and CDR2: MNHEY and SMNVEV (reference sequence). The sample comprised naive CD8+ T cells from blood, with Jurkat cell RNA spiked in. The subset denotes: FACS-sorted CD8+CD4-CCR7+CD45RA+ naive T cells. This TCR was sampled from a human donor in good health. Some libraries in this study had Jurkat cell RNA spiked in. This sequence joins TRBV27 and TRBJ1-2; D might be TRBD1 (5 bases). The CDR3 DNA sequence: TGTGCCAGCAGTCAATCCGGGACGAGACCCTATGGCTACTCCTTC. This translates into CASSQSGTRPYGYSF.